This T cell receptor (beta chain) derives from a study of blood T cell repertoires in COVID-19. Background on the study: Italy, Spain and the United States were the sources of the convalescent and acute COVID-19 samples. Sources were T cells, B-cell-depleted T cells, or PBMCs; the material itself was cDNA or gDNA.

Original methodology: Quantification of nucleated cells was approximated via reference gene primer amplification. Assay used: immunoSEQ multiplex PCR; TCRdb lists only in-frame clones, some missing. D and trimming were read from the DNA, whereas the V and J calls and clone size are those reported in that table. The sample includes about 160,000 clones, 70% to 90% seen only once; the top ten take more than 0.85%. Per the germline V gene, CDR1 is KGHSH and CDR2 is LQKENI. The germline V and J ends were trimmed by 2 bases and 6 bases, with 13 bases remaining between them. The CDR3 runs 14 residues. The TCR was taken from a man between 35 and 55 years old with acute or convalescent COVID-19. The sample comprised peripheral blood. The V gene is TRBV18, the J gene TRBJ1-1; D is unclear. This chain's CDR3 is CASSPTAGSSEAFF. CDR3 coding DNA: TGTGCCAGCTCACCAACCGCAGGATCATCTGAAGCTTTCTTT.